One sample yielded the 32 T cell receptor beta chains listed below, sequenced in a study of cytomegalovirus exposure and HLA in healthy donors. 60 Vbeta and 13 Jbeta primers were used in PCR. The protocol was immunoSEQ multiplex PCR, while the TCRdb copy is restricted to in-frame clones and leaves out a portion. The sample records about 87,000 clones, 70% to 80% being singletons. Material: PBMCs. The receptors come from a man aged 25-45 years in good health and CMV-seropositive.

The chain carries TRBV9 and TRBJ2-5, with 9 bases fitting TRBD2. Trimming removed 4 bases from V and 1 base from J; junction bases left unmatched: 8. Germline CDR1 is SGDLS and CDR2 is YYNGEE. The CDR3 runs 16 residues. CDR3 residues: CASSWSSGASQETQYF. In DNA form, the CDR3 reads TGTGCCAGCAGCTGGTCTAGCGGGGCGTCCCAAGAGACCCAGTACTTC.

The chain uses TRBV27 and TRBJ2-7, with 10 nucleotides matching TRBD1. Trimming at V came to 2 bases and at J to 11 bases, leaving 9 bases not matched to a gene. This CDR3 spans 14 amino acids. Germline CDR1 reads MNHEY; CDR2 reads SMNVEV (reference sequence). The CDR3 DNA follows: TGTGCCAGCAGTTTACGGGACAGGGGATCTCAGGAGTACTTC. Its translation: CASSLRDRGSQEYF.

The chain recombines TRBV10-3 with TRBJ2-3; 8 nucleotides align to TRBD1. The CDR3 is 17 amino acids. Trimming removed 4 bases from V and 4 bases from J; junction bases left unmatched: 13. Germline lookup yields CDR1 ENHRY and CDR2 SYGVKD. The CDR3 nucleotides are TGTGCCATCAGTGGTTTTCCCCAGGGGGCGCGGGCAGATACGCAGTATTTT. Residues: CAISGFPQGARADTQYF.

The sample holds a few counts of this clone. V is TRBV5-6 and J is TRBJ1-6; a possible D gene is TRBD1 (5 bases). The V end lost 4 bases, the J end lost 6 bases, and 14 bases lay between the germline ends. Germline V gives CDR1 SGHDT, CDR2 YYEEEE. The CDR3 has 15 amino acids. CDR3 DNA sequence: TGTGCCAGCAGCGGGGATACAGGCCGTAATTCACCCCTCCACTTT. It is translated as CASSGDTGRNSPLHF.

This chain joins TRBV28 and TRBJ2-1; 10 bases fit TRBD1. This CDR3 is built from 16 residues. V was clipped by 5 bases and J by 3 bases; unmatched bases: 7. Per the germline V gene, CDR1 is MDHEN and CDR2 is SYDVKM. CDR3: CASSPMTGGVYNEQFF. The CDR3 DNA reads TGTGCCAGCAGTCCGATGACAGGGGGCGTCTACAATGAGCAGTTCTTC.

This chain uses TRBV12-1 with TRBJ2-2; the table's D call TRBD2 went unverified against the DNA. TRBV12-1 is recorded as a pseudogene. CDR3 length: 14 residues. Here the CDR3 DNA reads TGTGCCAGCGTCCTTCCCGCGAACACCGGGGAGCTGTTTTTT. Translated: CASVLPANTGELFF.

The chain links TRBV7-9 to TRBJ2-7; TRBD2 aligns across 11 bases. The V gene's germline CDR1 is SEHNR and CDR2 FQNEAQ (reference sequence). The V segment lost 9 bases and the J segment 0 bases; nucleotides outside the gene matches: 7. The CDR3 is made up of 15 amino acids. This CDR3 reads CASLNLAGGSYEQYF. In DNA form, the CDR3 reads TGTGCCAGTCTAAACCTAGCGGGGGGCTCCTACGAGCAGTACTTC.

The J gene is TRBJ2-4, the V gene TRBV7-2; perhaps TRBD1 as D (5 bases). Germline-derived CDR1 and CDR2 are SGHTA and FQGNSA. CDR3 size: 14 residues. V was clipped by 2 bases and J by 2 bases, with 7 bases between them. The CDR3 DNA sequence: TGTGCCAGCAGCTTATCAGGGACCAAAAACATTCAGTACTTC. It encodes CASSLSGTKNIQYF.

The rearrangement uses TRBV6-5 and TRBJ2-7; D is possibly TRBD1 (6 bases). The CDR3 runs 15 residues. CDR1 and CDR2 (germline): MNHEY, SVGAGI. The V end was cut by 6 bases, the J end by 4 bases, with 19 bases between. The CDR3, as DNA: TGTGCCAGCAGACCTGGACGGGACATGACATACGAGCAGTACTTC. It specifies CASRPGRDMTYEQYF.

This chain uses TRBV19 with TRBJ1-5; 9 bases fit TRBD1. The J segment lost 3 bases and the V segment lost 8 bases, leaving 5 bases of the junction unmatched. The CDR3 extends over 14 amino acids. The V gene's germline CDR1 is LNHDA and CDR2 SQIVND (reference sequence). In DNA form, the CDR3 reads TGTGCCAGTGACACAGGGGGCAACAATCAGCCCCAGCATTTT. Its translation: CASDTGGNNQPQHF.

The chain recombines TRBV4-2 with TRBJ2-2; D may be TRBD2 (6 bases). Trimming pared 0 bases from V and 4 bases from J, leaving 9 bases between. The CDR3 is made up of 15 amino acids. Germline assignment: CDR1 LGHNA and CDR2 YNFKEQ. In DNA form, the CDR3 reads TGTGCCAGCAGCCAAGAGTTGGGGGGCACCGGGGAGCTGTTTTTT. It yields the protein CASSQELGGTGELFF.

DNA for the CDR3: TGCGCCAGCAGCTTGTCGAGCGGGGGCTCCTACGAGCAGTACTTC. It specifies CASSLSSGGSYEQYF. The chain carries TRBV5-1 and TRBJ2-7, with TRBD2 matching 8 bases. The V gene end was trimmed by 1 base and the J gene end by 0 bases; junction bases not matched to a gene: 3. The CDR3 consists of 15 residues. CDR1 and CDR2 (germline): SGHRS, YFSETQ.

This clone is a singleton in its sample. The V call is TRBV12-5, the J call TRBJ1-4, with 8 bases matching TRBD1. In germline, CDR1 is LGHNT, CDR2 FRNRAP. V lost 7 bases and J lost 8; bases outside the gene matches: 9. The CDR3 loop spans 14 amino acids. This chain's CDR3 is CASASDREGEKLFF. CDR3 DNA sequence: TGTGCTAGTGCCTCGGACAGGGAGGGGGAAAAACTGTTTTTT.

The CDR3 loop reads CATSREGDFGGEQYF. Here the CDR3 DNA reads TGTGCCACCAGCAGAGAAGGCGACTTCGGCGGCGAGCAGTACTTC. V usage is TRBV15 and J usage is TRBJ2-7; D uncertain. Germline lookup yields CDR1 LNHNV and CDR2 YYDKDF (reference sequence). The V end lost 0 bases, the J end lost 6 bases, and 15 bases lay between the germline ends. The CDR3 extends over 15 amino acids.

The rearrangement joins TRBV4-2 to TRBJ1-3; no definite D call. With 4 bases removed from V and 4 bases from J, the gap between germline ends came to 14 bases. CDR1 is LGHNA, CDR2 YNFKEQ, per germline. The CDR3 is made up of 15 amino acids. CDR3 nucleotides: TGTGCCAGCAGCCCCCCAGTCGGGAGAGGAAACACCATATATTTT. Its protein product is CASSPPVGRGNTIYF.

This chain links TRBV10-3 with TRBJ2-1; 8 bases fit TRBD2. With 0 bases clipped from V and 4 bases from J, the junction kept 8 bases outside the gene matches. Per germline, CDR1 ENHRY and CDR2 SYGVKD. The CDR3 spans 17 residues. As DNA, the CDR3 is TGTGCCATCAGTGAGTCGATTAGCGGGGACCAATACAATGAGCAGTTCTTC. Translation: CAISESISGDQYNEQFF.

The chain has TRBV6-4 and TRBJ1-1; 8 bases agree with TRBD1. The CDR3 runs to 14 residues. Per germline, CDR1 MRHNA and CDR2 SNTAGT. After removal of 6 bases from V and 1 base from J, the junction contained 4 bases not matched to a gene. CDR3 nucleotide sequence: TGTGCCAGCAGCCTGACAGGGGCGAACACTGAAGCTTTCTTT. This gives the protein CASSLTGANTEAFF.

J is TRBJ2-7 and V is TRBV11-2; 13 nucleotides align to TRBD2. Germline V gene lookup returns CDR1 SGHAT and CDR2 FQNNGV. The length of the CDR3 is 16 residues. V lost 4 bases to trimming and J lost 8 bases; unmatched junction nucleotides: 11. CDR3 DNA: TGTGCCAGCAGCTCATCCGGGACTAGCGGGGCTGATAAGCAGTACTTC. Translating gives CASSSSGTSGADKQYF.

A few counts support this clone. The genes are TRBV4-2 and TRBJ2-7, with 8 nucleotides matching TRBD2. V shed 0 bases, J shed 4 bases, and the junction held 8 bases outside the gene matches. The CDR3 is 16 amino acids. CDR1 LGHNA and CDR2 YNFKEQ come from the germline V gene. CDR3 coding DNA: TGTGCCAGCAGCCAAGATGCGAGCGGGAGAGAGTACGAGCAGTACTTC. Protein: CASSQDASGREYEQYF.

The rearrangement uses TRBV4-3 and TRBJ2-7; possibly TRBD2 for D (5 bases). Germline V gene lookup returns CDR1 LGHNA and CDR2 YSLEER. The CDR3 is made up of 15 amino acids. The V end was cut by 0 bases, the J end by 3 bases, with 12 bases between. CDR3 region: CASSQERAAYYEQYF. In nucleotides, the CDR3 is TGCGCCAGCAGCCAAGAGCGGGCTGCTTACTACGAGCAGTACTTC.

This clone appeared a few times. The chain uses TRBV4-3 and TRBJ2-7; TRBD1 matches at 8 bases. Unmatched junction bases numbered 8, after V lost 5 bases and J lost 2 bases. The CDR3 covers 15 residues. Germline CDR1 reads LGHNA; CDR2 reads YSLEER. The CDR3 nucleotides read TGCGCCAGCAGCACCGACAGGGGCTACACCTACGAGCAGTACTTC. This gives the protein CASSTDRGYTYEQYF.

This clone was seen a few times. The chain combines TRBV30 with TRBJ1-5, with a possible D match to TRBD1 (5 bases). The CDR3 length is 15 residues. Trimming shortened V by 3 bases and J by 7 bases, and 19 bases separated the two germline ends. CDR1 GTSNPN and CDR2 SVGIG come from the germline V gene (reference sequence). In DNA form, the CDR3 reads TGTGCCTGGAGCTTTAGCACCAGGGAGGGCCAGCCCCAGCATTTT. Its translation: CAWSFSTREGQPQHF.

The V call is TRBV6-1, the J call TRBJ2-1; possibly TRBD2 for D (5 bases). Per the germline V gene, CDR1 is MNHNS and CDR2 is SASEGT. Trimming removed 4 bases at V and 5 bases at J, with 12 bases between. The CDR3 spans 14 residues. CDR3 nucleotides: TGTGCCAGCAGTGCCCTAGGAGGAGACAATGAGCAGTTCTTC. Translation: CASSALGGDNEQFF.

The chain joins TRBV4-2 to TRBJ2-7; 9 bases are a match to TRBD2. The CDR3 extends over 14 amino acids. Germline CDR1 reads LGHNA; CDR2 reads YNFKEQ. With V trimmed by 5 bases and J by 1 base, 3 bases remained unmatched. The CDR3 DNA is TGTGCCAGCAGCAAGACTAGCGGTTCCTACGAGCAGTACTTC. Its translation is CASSKTSGSYEQYF.

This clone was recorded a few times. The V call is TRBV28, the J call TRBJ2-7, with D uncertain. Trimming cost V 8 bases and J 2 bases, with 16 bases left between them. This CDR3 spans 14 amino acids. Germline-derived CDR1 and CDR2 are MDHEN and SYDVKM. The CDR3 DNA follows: TGTGCCAGCCAGACCCCGGCGGCCCCCTACGAGCAGTACTTC. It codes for CASQTPAAPYEQYF.

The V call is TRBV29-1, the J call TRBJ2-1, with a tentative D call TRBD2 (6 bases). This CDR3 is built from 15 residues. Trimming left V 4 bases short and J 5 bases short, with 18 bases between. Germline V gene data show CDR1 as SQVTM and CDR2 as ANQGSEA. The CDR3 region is CSVGRLGTGNNEQFF. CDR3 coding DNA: TGCAGCGTTGGCCGGCTAGGGACTGGAAACAATGAGCAGTTCTTC.

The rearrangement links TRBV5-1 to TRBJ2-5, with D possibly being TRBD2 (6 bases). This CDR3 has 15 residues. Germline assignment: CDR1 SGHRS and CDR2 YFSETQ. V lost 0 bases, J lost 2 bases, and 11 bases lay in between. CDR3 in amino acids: CASSLVPRGQETQYF. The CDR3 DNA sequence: TGCGCCAGCAGCTTGGTGCCCCGGGGGCAAGAGACCCAGTACTTC.

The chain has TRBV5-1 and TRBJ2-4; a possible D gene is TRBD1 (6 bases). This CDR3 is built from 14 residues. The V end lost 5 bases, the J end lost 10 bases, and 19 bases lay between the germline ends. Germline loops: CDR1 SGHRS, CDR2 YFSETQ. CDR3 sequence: CASRPQQQGRIQYF. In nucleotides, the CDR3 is TGCGCCAGCAGACCACAACAACAGGGTCGGATTCAGTACTTC. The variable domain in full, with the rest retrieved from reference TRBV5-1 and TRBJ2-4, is KAGVTQTPRYLIKTRGQQVTLSCSPISGHRSVSWYQQTPGQGLQFLFEYFSETQRNKGNFPGRFSGRQFSNSRSEMNVSTLELGDSALYLCASRPQQQGRIQYFGAGTRLSVL.

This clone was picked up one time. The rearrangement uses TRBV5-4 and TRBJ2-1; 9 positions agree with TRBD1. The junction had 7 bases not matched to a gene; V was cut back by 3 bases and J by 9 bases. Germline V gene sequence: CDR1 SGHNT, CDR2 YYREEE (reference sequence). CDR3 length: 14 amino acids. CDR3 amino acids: CASSSGDREGEQFF. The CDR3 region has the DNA TGTGCCAGCAGCTCCGGGGACAGGGAAGGTGAGCAGTTCTTC.

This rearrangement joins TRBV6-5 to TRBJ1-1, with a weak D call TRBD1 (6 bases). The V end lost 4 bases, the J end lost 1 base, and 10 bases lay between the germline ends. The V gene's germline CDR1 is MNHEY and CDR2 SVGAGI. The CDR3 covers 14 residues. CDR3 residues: CASSSLDRNTEAFF. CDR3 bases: TGTGCCAGCAGTTCGTTGGACAGGAACACTGAAGCTTTCTTT.

This chain's CDR3 is CASSLGQGLSGNTIYF. The CDR3, as DNA: TGTGCCAGCAGCTTGGGACAGGGCCTCTCTGGAAACACCATATATTTT. V is TRBV5-6 and J is TRBJ1-3, with 7 positions matching TRBD1. Germline V gene sequence: CDR1 SGHDT, CDR2 YYEEEE. The junction had 3 bases not matched to a gene; V was cut back by 0 bases and J by 0 bases. This CDR3 is 16 amino acids long.

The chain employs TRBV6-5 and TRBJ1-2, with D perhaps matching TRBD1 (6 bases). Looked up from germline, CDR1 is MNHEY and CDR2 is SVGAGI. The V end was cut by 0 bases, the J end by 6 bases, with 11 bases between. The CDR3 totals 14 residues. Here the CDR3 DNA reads TGTGCCAGCAGTTACTCGACAGGTGAAGATGGCTACACCTTC. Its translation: CASSYSTGEDGYTF.